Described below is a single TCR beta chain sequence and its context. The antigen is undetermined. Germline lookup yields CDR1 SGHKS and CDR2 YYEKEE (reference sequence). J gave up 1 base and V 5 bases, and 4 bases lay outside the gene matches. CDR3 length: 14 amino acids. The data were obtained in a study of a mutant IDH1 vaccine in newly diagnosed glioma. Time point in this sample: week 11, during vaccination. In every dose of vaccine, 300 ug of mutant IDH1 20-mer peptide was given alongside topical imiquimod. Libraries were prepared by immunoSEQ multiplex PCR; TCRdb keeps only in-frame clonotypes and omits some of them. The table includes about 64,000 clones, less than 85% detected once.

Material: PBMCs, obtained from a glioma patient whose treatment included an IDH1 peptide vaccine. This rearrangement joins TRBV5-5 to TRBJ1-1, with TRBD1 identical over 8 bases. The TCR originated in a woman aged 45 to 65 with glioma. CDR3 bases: TGTGCCAGCAGGAGAGGACAGGGGAACACTGAAGCTTTCTTT. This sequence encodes CASRRGQGNTEAFF.